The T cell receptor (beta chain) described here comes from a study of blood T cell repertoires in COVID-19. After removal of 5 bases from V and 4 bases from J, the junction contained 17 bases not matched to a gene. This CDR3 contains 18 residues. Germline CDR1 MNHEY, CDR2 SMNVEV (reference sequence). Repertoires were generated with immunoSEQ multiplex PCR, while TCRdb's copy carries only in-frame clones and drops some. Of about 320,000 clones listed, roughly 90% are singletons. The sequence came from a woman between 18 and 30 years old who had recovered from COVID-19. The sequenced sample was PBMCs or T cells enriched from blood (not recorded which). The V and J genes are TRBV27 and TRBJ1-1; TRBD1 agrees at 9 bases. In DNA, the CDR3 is TGTGCCAGCAGTCCGTCCCGGGACAGGGAGAGAAGGAGCACTGAAGCTTTCTTT. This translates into CASSPSRDRERRSTEAFF.